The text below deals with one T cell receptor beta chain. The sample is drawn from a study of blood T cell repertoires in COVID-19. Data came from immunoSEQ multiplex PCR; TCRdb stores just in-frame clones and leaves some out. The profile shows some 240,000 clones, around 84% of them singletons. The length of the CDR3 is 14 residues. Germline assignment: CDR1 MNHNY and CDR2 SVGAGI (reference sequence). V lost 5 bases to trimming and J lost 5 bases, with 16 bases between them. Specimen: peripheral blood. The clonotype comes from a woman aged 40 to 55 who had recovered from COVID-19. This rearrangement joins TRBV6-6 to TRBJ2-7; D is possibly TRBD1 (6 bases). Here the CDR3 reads CASSTGQRRHEQYF. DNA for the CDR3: TGTGCCAGCAGTACCGGACAGAGACGCCACGAGCAGTACTTC.